This TCR beta chain comes out of a study of T cell responses to AZD1222 COVID-19 vaccine. On the study more broadly: Second doses at about 4 or about 12 weeks were pooled. Study-level findings and limits: Donors were mostly white British, more females; clonal diversity possibly underestimated. Unmutated variant regions reportedly attract nearly half of all spike-specific TCRs. Mapped onto spike, vaccine-associated CD4 TCRs spanned it and were dominant at 160-218 and 743-854.

A word on this clone: Its antigen is currently unknown.

Clones were read by immunoSEQ multiplex PCR, and TCRdb kept only the in-frame ones, dropping some. Of around 120,000 clones in the sample, about 90% were seen once. This CDR3 has 15 residues. The V gene lost 3 bases and the J gene lost 5 bases, with 17 bases spanning the gap. Germline V gene sequence: CDR1 SEHNR, CDR2 FQNEAQ (reference sequence). The sample was peripheral blood, taken on day 0 of AZD1222 vaccination. The gene calls are TRBV7-9 and TRBJ2-7; tentative D call: TRBD2 (6 bases). The clonotype originates from an adult in good health. The CDR3 DNA is TGTGCCAGCAGCTTCCCTCTGACGGGGGAGGACGAGCAGTACTTC. The encoded protein is CASSFPLTGEDEQYF. Filled out from reference TRBV7-9 and TRBJ2-7, the complete variable domain reads DTGVSQNPRHKITKRGQNVTFRCDPISEHNRLYWYRQTLGQGPEFLTYFQNEAQLEKSRLLSDRFSAERPKGSFSTLEIQRTEQGDSAMYLCASSFPLTGEDEQYFGPGTRLTVT.